These 24 T cell receptor beta chains share one sample of origin, sequenced in a study of cytomegalovirus exposure and HLA in healthy donors. Generated by immunoSEQ multiplex PCR, the TCRdb table keeps only in-frame clones and is missing some. The data contain 95,000 to 150,000 clones, around nine tenths of them singletons. The sample was PBMCs. These receptors were taken from a woman aged 18-29 years in good health and CMV-seronegative.

This rearrangement joins TRBV5-5 to TRBJ2-2; 9 bases line up with TRBD2. From germline, CDR1 is SGHKS and CDR2 YYEKEE (reference sequence). V lost 3 bases and J lost 8; bases outside the gene matches: 5. The CDR3 covers 14 residues. DNA for the CDR3: TGTGCCAGCAGCTCGGGACTAGCTGCGGGGGAGCTGTTTTTT. It specifies CASSSGLAAGELFF.

V usage is TRBV13 and J usage is TRBJ2-7; 7 bases line up with TRBD1. V lost 0 bases, J lost 4 bases, and 6 bases stayed unmatched. The CDR3 runs 15 residues. Germline V lookup: CDR1 PRHDT, CDR2 FYEKMQ (reference sequence). The CDR3 loop is CASSLGQGVGYEQYF. For the CDR3, the DNA is TGTGCCAGCAGCTTAGGGCAGGGGGTCGGTTACGAGCAGTACTTC.

The J gene is TRBJ2-3, the V gene TRBV30; 13 positions agree with TRBD2. With 2 bases clipped from V and 4 bases from J, the junction kept 6 bases outside the gene matches. The length of the CDR3 is 16 residues. CDR1 and CDR2 (germline): GTSNPN, SVGIG (reference sequence). In DNA, the CDR3 is TGTGCCTGGAGTCCTGGGACTAGCGGGACCGCAGATACGCAGTATTTT. Protein product: CAWSPGTSGTADTQYF.

This rearrangement joins TRBV5-1 to TRBJ2-1; TRBD2 aligns across 7 bases. After removal of 2 bases from V and 3 bases from J, the junction contained 20 bases not matched to a gene. Germline CDR1 and CDR2: SGHRS and YFSETQ. The CDR3 runs to 20 residues. This chain's CDR3 is CASSFPGLTSMTWGYNEQFF. CDR3 DNA sequence: TGCGCCAGCAGCTTTCCAGGGTTGACTAGCATGACGTGGGGCTACAATGAGCAGTTCTTC.

The chain uses TRBV27 and TRBJ2-1, with 8 bases matching TRBD2. CDR3 size: 14 residues. Germline V CDR1 and CDR2: MNHEY, SMNVEV (reference sequence). V lost 6 bases and J lost 3; bases outside the gene matches: 4. CDR3 DNA sequence: TGTGCCAGCAGCCTTAGCGGGGTCTACAATGAGCAGTTCTTC. This gives the protein CASSLSGVYNEQFF.

The CDR3 spells CASSFKREGRREQYF. DNA of the CDR3: TGTGCCAGCAGTTTCAAGCGGGAGGGCCGACGCGAGCAGTACTTC. The chain is built from TRBV27 and TRBJ2-7; TRBD2 matches 10 bases. V trimming: 3 bases; J trimming: 6 bases; junction bases outside the gene matches: 8. There are 15 residues in the CDR3. Germline V CDR1 and CDR2: MNHEY, SMNVEV (reference sequence).

V and J are TRBV10-2 and TRBJ1-2, with TRBD1 matching 7 bases. The CDR3 contains 13 residues. CDR1 WSHSY and CDR2 SAAADI come from the germline V gene. The V segment lost 5 bases and the J segment 7 bases; nucleotides outside the gene matches: 7. The CDR3 nucleotides are TGCGCCAGCAGTCCCGGGACAGCCTCTGGCTACACCTTC. As protein: CASSPGTASGYTF.

The chain carries TRBV20-1 and TRBJ2-5; unclear D gene. In germline, CDR1 is DFQATT, CDR2 SNEGSKA (reference sequence). There are 10 residues in the CDR3. V dropped 1 base and J dropped 5 bases, with 2 bases sitting between them. The CDR3 here is CSARAETQYF. The DNA for the CDR3 is TGCAGTGCTAGAGCGGAGACCCAGTACTTC.

This clone occurred once. The genes are TRBV14 and TRBJ2-7; 9 bases align to TRBD2. CDR1 is SGHDN, CDR2 FVKESK, per germline. The J segment lost 1 base and the V segment lost 5 bases, leaving 15 bases of the junction unmatched. The CDR3 is 18 amino acids. CDR3 in amino acids: CASSKSGGLAGFSYEQYF. The CDR3 DNA reads TGTGCCAGCAGCAAATCGGGGGGGCTAGCGGGATTTTCCTACGAGCAGTACTTC.

The chain combines TRBV5-4 with TRBJ2-6; TRBD2 might be the D (6 bases). The CDR3 extends over 16 amino acids. Per germline, CDR1 SGHNT and CDR2 YYREEE (reference sequence). V lost 3 bases, J lost 3 bases, and 13 bases lay in between. This CDR3 reads CASSSTSTGGANVLTF. In nucleotides, the CDR3 is TGTGCCAGCAGCTCGACTAGTACAGGTGGGGCCAACGTCCTGACTTTC.

This clone was detected only a few times. The rearrangement joins TRBV7-2 to TRBJ1-5, with D unclear. The CDR3 runs to 14 residues. The germline V gene encodes CDR1 SGHTA and CDR2 FQGNSA. The germline V and J ends were trimmed by 1 base and 7 bases, with 11 bases remaining between them. CDR3 loop: CASSLGIMGQPQHF. The CDR3 DNA is TGTGCCAGCAGCTTAGGTATTATGGGCCAGCCCCAGCATTTT.

This rearrangement joins TRBV29-1 to TRBJ2-2; D might be TRBD1 (6 bases). Trimming pared 4 bases from V and 5 bases from J, leaving 8 bases between. This CDR3 comprises 12 residues. Germline V gene data show CDR1 as SQVTM and CDR2 as ANQGSEA. The CDR3 coding sequence is TGCAGCGTTGCGAGGGGGACCGGGGAGCTGTTTTTT. Encoded protein: CSVARGTGELFF.

The V and J genes are TRBV20-1 and TRBJ2-3, with a tentative D call TRBD2 (6 bases). With 6 bases removed from V and 8 bases from J, the gap between germline ends came to 12 bases. The CDR3 contains 11 residues. Per germline, CDR1 DFQATT and CDR2 SNEGSKA (reference sequence). CDR3 residues: CSAHTTSTQYF. The DNA for the CDR3 is TGCAGTGCCCATACGACTAGTACGCAGTATTTT.

This chain connects TRBV14 to TRBJ1-1; D is unresolved. The CDR3 sequence is 14 residues long. CDR1 is SGHDN, CDR2 FVKESK, per germline. Between the trimmed V and J ends, which lost 2 bases and 0 bases, there was a span of 7 bases. Here the CDR3 DNA reads TGTGCCAGCAGCCAACAGGCCATGAACACTGAAGCTTTCTTT. This encodes CASSQQAMNTEAFF. Filled out from reference TRBV14 and TRBJ1-1, the complete variable domain reads EAGVTQFPSHSVIEKGQTVTLRCDPISGHDNLYWYRRVMGKEIKFLLHFVKESKQDESGMPNNRFLAERTGGTYSTLKVQPAELEDSGVYFCASSQQAMNTEAFFGQGTRLTVV.

V usage is TRBV2 and J usage is TRBJ1-2, with 7 bases lining up with TRBD1. J gave up 4 bases and V 6 bases, and 5 bases lay outside the gene matches. The CDR3 covers 13 residues. From germline, CDR1 is SNHLY and CDR2 FYNNEI. The DNA for the CDR3 is TGTGCCAGCAGGGAAACAGGGGCCTATGGCTACACCTTC. This gives the protein CASRETGAYGYTF.

This chain uses TRBV11-2 with TRBJ2-7; 8 bases map to TRBD2. Germline CDR1 SGHAT, CDR2 FQNNGV. The CDR3 length is 14 residues. V lost 8 bases to trimming and J lost 4 bases; unmatched junction nucleotides: 10. Here the CDR3 reads CASRKLAGGYEQYF. As DNA, the CDR3 is TGTGCCAGCCGTAAATTGGCGGGAGGTTACGAGCAGTACTTC. Full variable domain (outside the CDR3, taken from reference TRBV11-2 and TRBJ2-7): EAGVAQSPRYKIIEKRQSVAFWCNPISGHATLYWYQQILGQGPKLLIQFQNNGVVDDSQLPKDRFSAERLKGVDSTLKIQPAKLEDSAVYLCASRKLAGGYEQYFGPGTRLTVT.

The table lists this clone with a few counts. The chain combines TRBV14 with TRBJ2-3; a possible D gene is TRBD2 (6 bases). The CDR3 loop spans 17 amino acids. The V end lost 0 bases, the J end lost 3 bases, and 16 bases lay between the germline ends. Germline lookup yields CDR1 SGHDN and CDR2 FVKESK. The CDR3 DNA sequence: TGTGCCAGCAGCCAAGATAAGGCCTCGGGACTGACAGATACGCAGTATTTT. Its protein is CASSQDKASGLTDTQYF.

In DNA, the CDR3 is TGTGCCAGCAGCTCTAAAGGGACTAGCGGGGTCTACGAGCAGTACTTC. This gives the protein CASSSKGTSGVYEQYF. The chain recombines TRBV11-2 with TRBJ2-7; 13 nucleotides match TRBD2. The CDR3 extends over 16 amino acids. V lost 4 bases, J lost 3 bases, and 6 bases stayed unmatched. The V gene's germline CDR1 is SGHAT and CDR2 FQNNGV.

This rearrangement joins TRBV2 to TRBJ2-1, with 10 nucleotides matching TRBD2. Germline V CDR1 and CDR2: SNHLY, FYNNEI. Trimming cost V 4 bases and J 5 bases; bases outside gene matches: 5. The CDR3 spans 15 residues. The CDR3 is CASSAPLAGDNEQFF. CDR3 DNA: TGTGCCAGCAGTGCCCCCCTAGCGGGAGACAATGAGCAGTTCTTC.

This clone was seen only once. The chain is built from TRBV18 and TRBJ1-1; D gene ambiguous. Germline V CDR1 and CDR2: KGHSH, LQKENI. V lost 3 bases to trimming and J lost 5 bases, with 16 bases between them. CDR3 length: 15 amino acids. CDR3 loop: CASSPMGRGWTEAFF. In DNA form, the CDR3 reads TGTGCCAGCTCACCCATGGGGAGAGGATGGACTGAAGCTTTCTTT.

The V call is TRBV7-9, the J call TRBJ2-7; 13 bases line up with TRBD2. The CDR3 contains 16 residues. Looked up from germline, CDR1 is SEHNR and CDR2 is FQNEAQ (reference sequence). J gave up 2 bases and V 5 bases, and 6 bases lay outside the gene matches. CDR3 DNA: TGTGCCAGCAGCCCCCGCGGGACTAGCGGGACCTACGAGCAGTACTTC. Translating gives CASSPRGTSGTYEQYF.

The chain has TRBV7-9 and TRBJ2-5; TRBD1 aligns across 8 bases. This CDR3 has 15 residues. Germline V gene sequence: CDR1 SEHNR, CDR2 FQNEAQ (reference sequence). V dropped 5 bases and J dropped 5; count of bases not matched to a gene: 10. The CDR3 here is CASSQRTGSIETQYF. In DNA, the CDR3 is TGTGCCAGCAGCCAAAGGACAGGGTCGATCGAGACCCAGTACTTC.

The rearrangement uses TRBV6-6 and TRBJ1-1; the D gene is possibly TRBD1 (6 bases). This CDR3 is built from 12 residues. Germline V gene data show CDR1 as MNHNY and CDR2 as SVGAGI (reference sequence). Trimming shortened V by 7 bases and J by 7 bases, and 13 bases separated the two germline ends. The CDR3 DNA reads as TGTGCCAGCATTTCCCCAGGGGATGAAGCTTTCTTT. Protein: CASISPGDEAFF.

The chain links TRBV7-9 to TRBJ2-5; D call uncertain. The V end lost 0 bases, the J end lost 5 bases, and 7 bases lay between the germline ends. CDR1 and CDR2 (germline): SEHNR, FQNEAQ (reference sequence). CDR3 length: 13 residues. The CDR3 reads CASSLASSETQYF. In nucleotides, the CDR3 is TGTGCCAGCAGCTTAGCTAGCAGCGAGACCCAGTACTTC.